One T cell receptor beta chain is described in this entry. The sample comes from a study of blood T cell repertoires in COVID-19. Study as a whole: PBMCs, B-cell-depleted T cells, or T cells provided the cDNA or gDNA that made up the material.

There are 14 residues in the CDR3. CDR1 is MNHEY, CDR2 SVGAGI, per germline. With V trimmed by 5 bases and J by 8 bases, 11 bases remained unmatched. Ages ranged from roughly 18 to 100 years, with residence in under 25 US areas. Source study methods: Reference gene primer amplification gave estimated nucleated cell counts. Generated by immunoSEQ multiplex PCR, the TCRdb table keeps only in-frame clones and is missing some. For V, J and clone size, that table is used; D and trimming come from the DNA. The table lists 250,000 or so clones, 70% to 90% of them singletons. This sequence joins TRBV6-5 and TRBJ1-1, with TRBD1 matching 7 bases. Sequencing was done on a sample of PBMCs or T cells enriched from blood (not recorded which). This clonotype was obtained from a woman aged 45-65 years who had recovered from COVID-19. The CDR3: CASSKSRQGPEAFF. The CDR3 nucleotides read TGTGCCAGCAGTAAGTCTAGACAGGGACCGGAAGCTTTCTTT.